These 7 T cell receptor beta chains came from one sample sequenced in a study of blood T cells in healthy people across ages. Then a second PCR, running about 6 to 11 cycles, was carried out with a sample-barcoded 5' primer and a J-beta primer mix. In TCRdb, the 5' RACE reads were re-called with MiXCR into one record per CDR3 protein. The repertoire holds 790,000 or so distinct CDR3 sequences, with approximately 53% as singletons. Sequencing was performed on blood. These receptors were obtained from a man aged 35 to 55 in good health.

Notes on this clonotype: The junction departs from germline at one end; a sequencing error may be responsible. V gene TRBV7-2 combines with J gene TRBJ2-3; TRBD1 agrees at 7 bases. Germline assignment: CDR1 SGHTA and CDR2 FQGNSA. This CDR3 is 15 amino acids long. The DNA of the CDR3 is TGTGCCAGCGGCTTAGTTAGACAGGGACGGGATACGCAGTATTTT. It yields the protein CASGLVRQGRDTQYF.

The chain carries TRBV7-9 and TRBJ2-1; 7 positions match TRBD1. The CDR3 contains 16 residues. Per the germline V gene, CDR1 is SEHNR and CDR2 is FQNEAQ (reference sequence). Germline trimming cut 4 bases from V and 0 bases from J; bases unmatched to any gene: 6. This chain's CDR3 is CASSSGWDSSYNEQFF. The CDR3 DNA is TGTGCCAGCAGCTCCGGCTGGGACAGCTCCTACAATGAGCAGTTCTTC.

V and J are TRBV7-9 and TRBJ2-3; no definite D call. The CDR3 spans 13 residues. The ends were cut back, 8 bases at V and 2 bases at J, with 11 bases in the middle. Germline CDR1 reads SEHNR; CDR2 reads FQNEAQ (reference sequence). The CDR3 is CASHGPSTDTQYF. The CDR3 region has the DNA TGTGCCAGCCACGGTCCGTCCACAGATACGCAGTATTTT.

This clonotype was seen many times. The CDR3 spells CASSEYPAGGTSVDTQYF. The DNA of the CDR3 is TGTGCCAGCAGTGAATACCCAGCAGGGGGGACTAGCGTGGATACGCAGTATTTT. This sequence joins TRBV25-1 and TRBJ2-3, with TRBD2 matching 10 bases. Germline CDR1 and CDR2: MGHDK and SYGVNS. With 0 bases clipped from V and 6 bases from J, the junction kept 12 bases outside the gene matches. The CDR3 contains 18 residues.

The rearrangement links TRBV4-2 to TRBJ1-1, with TRBD1 matching 10 bases. Unmatched junction bases numbered 2, after V lost 1 base and J lost 3 bases. CDR3 length equals 15 residues. The germline V gene encodes CDR1 LGHNA and CDR2 YNFKEQ. The CDR3 spells CASSQAGTGDTEAFF. CDR3 coding DNA: TGTGCCAGCAGCCAAGCCGGGACAGGGGACACTGAAGCTTTCTTT.

This rearrangement joins TRBV13 to TRBJ2-7; TRBD1 matches at 10 bases. TRBJ2-5 explains the end of the DNA better; the J call may be wrong. The CDR3 consists of 15 residues. Germline CDR1 is PRHDT and CDR2 is FYEKMQ (reference sequence). The CDR3 DNA reads TGTGCCAGCAGCTTCAGGCGGGGACAGGGGGAGACCCAGTACTTC. Translating it yields CASSFRRGQGETQYF.

The chain combines TRBV6-2 or TRBV6-3 with TRBJ2-7; D call uncertain. Germline V lookup: CDR1 MNHEY, CDR2 SVGEGT. The CDR3 has 11 amino acids. V was clipped by 0 bases and J by 6 bases, with 3 bases between them. As DNA, the CDR3 is TGTGCCAGCAGTTACTCGATCGAGCAGTACTTC. This encodes CASSYSIEQYF.